The next 8 T cell receptor beta chains were all read from a single sample in a study of Ad26.COV2.S vaccination and SARS-CoV-2 variants. Sample treatment: roughly 18 received Ad26.COV2.S at low or high dose, single or two shots; 5 received placebo; per-sample allocation not given. Samples analyzed were those drawn on day 63 after the first vaccine or placebo injection. The data were produced by immunoSEQ multiplex PCR, yet TCRdb's version contains in-frame clones alone and is incomplete. Of 330,000 or so clones listed, roughly nine tenths were seen once; the top ten hold 5.5%. Source: peripheral blood, taken in a trial of Ad26.COV2.S vaccine versus placebo. These receptor sequences come from a person aged 18-60 years who received the Ad26.COV2.S COVID-19 vaccine or a placebo.

V usage is TRBV28 and J usage is TRBJ1-6, with D possibly being TRBD1 (5 bases). This CDR3 region has 14 residues. Looked up from germline, CDR1 is MDHEN and CDR2 is SYDVKM. V was clipped by 2 bases and J by 8 bases, with 10 bases between them. Here the CDR3 DNA reads TGTGCCAGCAGTTTAAGGACACTGGATTCACCCCTCCACTTT. This gives the protein CASSLRTLDSPLHF.

The CDR3, as DNA: TGTGCCAGCAGTCAGGGACAGGGAACAGATACGCAGTATTTT. Protein product: CASSQGQGTDTQYF. The gene calls are TRBV11-3 and TRBJ2-3; TRBD1 matches 9 bases. The CDR3 has 14 residues. V was pared by 6 bases and J by 3 bases, with 4 bases of the junction left unmatched. Germline values: CDR1 SGHNT, CDR2 YENEEA.

V is TRBV5-4 and J is TRBJ2-1; the D gene is possibly TRBD2 (7 bases). The germline V gene has CDR1 SGHNT and CDR2 YYREEE (reference sequence). The CDR3 loop spans 14 amino acids. The V and J ends lost 4 bases and 5 bases respectively, with 13 bases between them. The CDR3 protein is CASSRGLADNEQFF. For the CDR3, the DNA is TGTGCCAGCAGCCGGGGGCTAGCGGACAATGAGCAGTTCTTC.

J is TRBJ2-1 and V is TRBV6-5, with D possibly matching TRBD1 (5 bases). This CDR3 has 12 amino acids. The V and J ends lost 7 bases and 6 bases respectively, with 10 bases between them. CDR1 MNHEY and CDR2 SVGAGI come from the germline V gene. In nucleotides, the CDR3 is TGTGCCAGCAAATCCGACAGCAATGAGCAGTTCTTC. This gives the protein CASKSDSNEQFF.

This chain uses TRBV25-1 with TRBJ1-5, with D perhaps matching TRBD1 (5 bases). The CDR3 length is 14 residues. Trimming stripped 2 bases from V and 4 bases from J, with 9 bases between. Looked up from germline, CDR1 is MGHDK and CDR2 is SYGVNS. CDR3 nucleotide sequence: TGTGCCAGCAGTGAAGCGGGGGGGAATCAGCCCCAGCATTTT. Residues: CASSEAGGNQPQHF.

The V gene is TRBV4-3, the J gene TRBJ2-1; 10 nucleotides match TRBD2. With V trimmed by 0 bases and J by 4 bases, 3 bases remained unmatched. The CDR3 runs to 16 residues. The germline CDR1 and CDR2 sequences are LGHNA and YSLEER. This CDR3 is CASSQDTAGGYNEQFF. The CDR3 DNA is TGCGCCAGCAGCCAAGATACAGCGGGGGGGTACAATGAGCAGTTCTTC.

This clone has only one observation. The chain combines TRBV7-7 with TRBJ1-4; D call uncertain. V lost 1 base and J lost 5, with 8 bases in between. Germline lookup yields CDR1 SSHAT and CDR2 FNYEAQ (reference sequence). The CDR3 totals 14 residues. The CDR3 sequence is CASSLGTANEKLFF. The CDR3 nucleotides are TGTGCCAGCAGCTTAGGGACTGCAAATGAAAAACTGTTTTTT. The variable domain in full, with the rest retrieved from reference TRBV7-7 and TRBJ1-4, is GAGVSQSPRYKVTKRGQDVTLRCDPISSHATLYWYQQALGQGPEFLTYFNYEAQPDKSGLPSDRFSAERPEGSISTLTIQRTEQRDSAMYRCASSLGTANEKLFFGSGTQLSVL.

The sample holds one count of this clone. The CDR3 protein is CASSQLYLQPQHF. DNA of the CDR3: TGCGCCAGCAGCCAACTTTATCTGCAGCCCCAGCATTTT. The rearrangement links TRBV4-1 to TRBJ1-5, with D unresolved. CDR1 and CDR2 (germline): MGHRA, YSYEKL. Between the trimmed V and J ends, which lost 2 bases and 7 bases, there was a span of 9 bases. This CDR3 has 13 residues.